These T cell receptor beta chains were read from a single sample in a study of shared clonotypes between healthy human individuals. Profiling relied on immunoSEQ multiplex PCR, and the TCRdb table lists in-frame clones only, not all of them. The top ten hold 0.3% to 0.4% of the sample, which has approximately 2,000,000 clones, 85% to 95% seen once. The material sequenced was naive CD4+ T cells from PBMCs. These receptors were obtained from a man between 18 and 35 years old in good health. Some clones in this sample may be carry-over from other donors' samples. CDR3s include the opening cysteine and the closing phenylalanine or tryptophan. A D gene is named only where the DNA matches it firmly. Expanded clones get a size class; other rows say once, few or many, or leave the size out.

J,size,D,V,DNA,CDR3
TRBJ2-2,NA,NA,TRBV28,TGTGCCAGCAGTTTGGACCGTAACACCGGGGAGCTGTTTTTT,CASSLDRNTGELFF
TRBJ2-7,NA,NA,TRBV30,TGTGCCTGGAGTGGGCAGGCCGGCCCCTACGAGCAGTACTTC,CAWSGQAGPYEQYF
TRBJ2-5,once,NA,TRBV5-1,TGCGCCAGCAGCTTCGGGGGCCAAGAGACCCAGTACTTC,CASSFGGQETQYF
TRBJ2-7,once,TRBD1,TRBV2,TGTGCCAGCAGTGGACAGGGGGCGTACGAGCAGTACTTC,CASSGQGAYEQYF
TRBJ1-1,NA,NA,TRBV6-5,TGTGCCAGCAGTCTCCAGACAGTCGCTACTGAAGCTTTCTTT,CASSLQTVATEAFF
TRBJ1-4,once,NA,TRBV7-3,TGTGCCAGCAGCTTATGGGGGTCTAATGAAAAACTGTTTTTT,CASSLWGSNEKLFF
TRBJ2-7,NA,TRBD1,TRBV5-4,TGTGCCAGCAGCTCCGACAGGGTCTACGAGCAGTACTTC,CASSSDRVYEQYF
TRBJ2-5,NA,NA,TRBV27,TGTGCCAGCAGTTTAAGGCTACAAGAGACCCAGTACTTC,CASSLRLQETQYF
TRBJ1-2,NA,NA,TRBV27,TGTGCCAGCAGTCCACACCCGGACAGCTACACCTTC,CASSPHPDSYTF
TRBJ2-3,once,NA,TRBV7-3,TGTGCCAGCAGCCCGGAGTCGACAGCAGATACGCAGTATTTT,CASSPESTADTQYF
TRBJ2-7,NA,NA,TRBV15,TGTGCCACCAGCAGAGATTTAGGCGAGGACGAGCAGTACTTC,CATSRDLGEDEQYF
TRBJ1-1,NA,NA,TRBV5-1,TGCGCCAGCAGCTCCGGTGGGGAGGCGGAAGCTTTCTTT,CASSSGGEAEAFF
TRBJ2-1,NA,NA,TRBV27,TGTGCCAGCCGCCGGCGGCAGGGAATCTTTTCCCAGTTCTTC,CASRRRQGIFSQFF
TRBJ1-2,few,NA,TRBV6-1,TGTGCCAGCAGTGGGGCGGGGGGCCCGAACTATGGCTACACCTTC,CASSGAGGPNYGYTF
TRBJ2-1,NA,TRBD2,TRBV9,TGTGCCAGCAGCGTGTCTGGCGGGGGCTCCTACAATGAGCAGTTCTTC,CASSVSGGGSYNEQFF
TRBJ1-2,NA,NA,TRBV2,TGTGCCAGCAGTGAAGGGTCAGCCTATGGCTACACCTTC,CASSEGSAYGYTF
TRBJ1-1,NA,NA,TRBV7-9,TGTGCCAGCAGCCCCCGGACGGGGAACACTGAAGCTTTCTTT,CASSPRTGNTEAFF
TRBJ1-1,NA,NA,TRBV7-2,TGTGCCAGCAGGCCCAGGCACGGGGGGGAGACTGAAGCTTTCTTT,CASRPRHGGETEAFF
TRBJ2-5,NA,NA,TRBV20-1,TGCAGTGCCGGACGCGGGGAGACCCAGTACTTC,CSAGRGETQYF
TRBJ2-7,NA,NA,TRBV9,TGTGCCAGCAGCGCCCTTAGGGATACCGAGCAGTACTTC,CASSALRDTEQYF
TRBJ1-5,NA,NA,TRBV28,TGTGCCACCCTTGGGGGGCGTGATAGCAATCAGCCCCAGCATTTT,CATLGGRDSNQPQHF
TRBJ1-2,NA,NA,TRBV25-1,TGTGCCAGCAGTGTGAGGGGCTATGGCTACACCTTC,CASSVRGYGYTF
TRBJ2-5,once,NA,TRBV5-1,TGCGCCAGCAGCTTGGAGGGGACGCAAGAGACCCAGTACTTC,CASSLEGTQETQYF
TRBJ2-3,once,NA,TRBV6-1,TGTGCCACAGGGACCTCTAGCACAGATACGCAGTATTTT,CATGTSSTDTQYF
TRBJ2-2,NA,NA,TRBV11-2,TGTGCCAGCAGCTTACTGGGAACAGACGCGAACACCGGGGAGCTGTTTTTT,CASSLLGTDANTGELFF
TRBJ2-3,NA,NA,TRBV9,TGTGCCAGCAGCGCACTAGGAGCAGATACGCAGTATTTT,CASSALGADTQYF
TRBJ2-7,NA,NA,TRBV28,TGTGCCAGCAGTTTTATAGGGGGGGACTACGAGCAGTACTTC,CASSFIGGDYEQYF
TRBJ1-4,NA,TRBD1,TRBV28,TGTGCCAGCAGTACCGACTTAGACAGGGCGGGCAGTGAAAAACTGTTTTTT,CASSTDLDRAGSEKLFF
TRBJ1-2,NA,NA,TRBV7-2,TGTGCCAGCACCAAGCCCCGGGGCGGGACAAACGATGGCTACACCTTC,CASTKPRGGTNDGYTF
TRBJ2-1,NA,NA,TRBV5-1,TGCGCCAGCAGCTCCCCCCGGGGTCAGTTCTTC,CASSSPRGQFF
TRBJ2-1,once,NA,TRBV5-1,TGCGCCAGCAGCTTGAGGACCACCCCCAATGAGCAGTTCTTC,CASSLRTTPNEQFF
TRBJ2-1,NA,NA,TRBV6-1,TGTGCCAGCAAGTCAGGGTTCTCCTACAATGAGCAGTTCTTC,CASKSGFSYNEQFF
TRBJ1-2,NA,NA,TRBV18,TGTGCCAGCTCACCTACAGCACCGGACCCGTGGGGCTACACCTTC,CASSPTAPDPWGYTF
TRBJ2-1,NA,NA,TRBV7-6,TGTGCCAGCAGCTTAGAACGGGATCCGCCCTACAATGAGCAGTTCTTC,CASSLERDPPYNEQFF
TRBJ2-7,NA,NA,TRBV6-4,TGTGCCAGCAGATGGGGAATTGGGCCTTACGAGCAGTACTTC,CASRWGIGPYEQYF
TRBJ2-7,NA,NA,TRBV7-3,TGTGCCAGCAGTTGGGGCAGGGACTACGAGCAGTACTTC,CASSWGRDYEQYF
TRBJ1-5,NA,TRBD1,TRBV5-1,TGCGCCAGCAGCTCTGGGACAGGGAATCAGCCCCAGCATTTT,CASSSGTGNQPQHF
TRBJ2-3,NA,TRBD2,TRBV28,TGTGCCACACGTTACGGGACTAGCCACACAGATACGCAGTATTTT,CATRYGTSHTDTQYF
TRBJ2-7,NA,NA,TRBV28,TGTGCCAGCAGTACCCCAGGGATCGCGCACCCTTACGAGCAGTACTTC,CASSTPGIAHPYEQYF
TRBJ2-3,NA,NA,TRBV30,TGTGCCTGGAGTCCAACACGGGATACGCAGTATTTT,CAWSPTRDTQYF
TRBJ2-7,NA,NA,TRBV30,TGTGCCTGGAGTAGGGGGGACTACGAGCAGTACTTC,CAWSRGDYEQYF
TRBJ2-5,NA,TRBD2,TRBV9,TGTGCCAGCAGCGCCCGACTAGCGGCCCGAGAGACCCAGTACTTC,CASSARLAARETQYF
TRBJ1-4,NA,NA,TRBV28,TGTGCCAGCACTTCAGGGGAGGTTGCAACTAATGAAAAACTGTTTTTT,CASTSGEVATNEKLFF
TRBJ2-3,NA,NA,TRBV19,TGTGCCAGTAGTATTCTGTCGGGATCAGATACGCAGTATTTT,CASSILSGSDTQYF
TRBJ1-4,NA,NA,TRBV28,TGTGCCAGCAGGACCCTTAATGAAAAACTGTTTTTT,CASRTLNEKLFF
TRBJ1-3,few,NA,TRBV28,TGTGCCAGCAACACCCACGGAAACACCATATATTTT,CASNTHGNTIYF
TRBJ2-7,NA,TRBD1,TRBV29-1,TGCAGCGCCTCACAGGGGGTCTACGAGCAGTACTTC,CSASQGVYEQYF
TRBJ2-1,NA,TRBD2,TRBV5-1,TGCGCCAGTGGGACTAGCGGGAGTGGTGAGCAGTTCTTC,CASGTSGSGEQFF
TRBJ2-1,once,NA,TRBV7-3,TGTGCCAGCAGCTTACAGCCGTTATCCTACAATGAGCAGTTCTTC,CASSLQPLSYNEQFF
TRBJ2-3,NA,NA,TRBV11-2,TGTGCCAGCAGCTTAGGAGGACGGTACACAGATACGCAGTATTTT,CASSLGGRYTDTQYF
TRBJ1-1,NA,NA,TRBV5-1,TGCGCCAGCAGCTTGGGGCCGGGGTTTGAAGCTTTCTTT,CASSLGPGFEAFF
TRBJ2-7,NA,TRBD1,TRBV18,TGTGCCAGCTCAGGCCGGGACAGGGACTCCTACGAGCAGTACTTC,CASSGRDRDSYEQYF